Listed below are T cell receptor beta chains from one sample, sequenced in a study of CD8+CD57+ T cells in acquired aplastic anemia. TCRdb ran MiXCR on the reads and lists one entry per CDR3 protein. The table has 250,000 to 350,000 distinct CDR3 sequences, roughly 50% seen once. Sequenced material: sorted CD4+, CD8+, or CD8+CD57+ T cells (not recorded which) from PBMCs. The receptors here all came from a human donor with severe aplastic anemia or a healthy control (not recorded which). Each CDR3 is given with its conserved first and last residue. The D gene is left open where the match is weak. Some rows have no size entry. The others give once, few or many, or a class for an expanded clone.

CDR3aa	CDR3nt	j_gene	abundance	v_gene	d_gene
CASSPWSGGILSGNTIYF	TGTGCCAGCAGCCCTTGGTCCGGAGGGATCCTCTCTGGAAACACCATATATTTT	TRBJ1-3	many	TRBV7-9	.
CAIITGQGTNTEAFF	TGTGCCATCATTACGGGACAGGGGACGAACACTGAAGCTTTCTTT	TRBJ1-1	few	TRBV10-3	TRBD1
CASSSTRPGDNEQFF	TGTGCCAGCAGCTCCACCCGACCGGGAGACAATGAGCAGTTCTTC	TRBJ2-1	few	TRBV7-9	.
CASSRDLGRGPNTEAFF	TGTGCCAGCAGCCGGGATTTGGGGCGCGGACCGAACACTGAAGCTTTCTTT	TRBJ1-1	many	TRBV7-9	.
CASSTTSGSQETQYF	TGTGCCAGCAGCACCACTAGCGGGAGCCAAGAGACCCAGTACTTC	TRBJ2-5	many	TRBV3-1	TRBD2
CASSSTGTLGNTIYF	TGTGCCAGCAGCTCGACCGGGACACTTGGAAACACCATATATTTT	TRBJ1-3	many	TRBV7-9	.
CASSFTGNPHTEAFF	TGCGCCAGCAGCTTCACCGGAAACCCTCACACTGAAGCTTTCTTT	TRBJ1-1	.	TRBV5-1	.
CASSRQGDNTEAFF	TGTGCCAGCAGCCGACAGGGGGACAACACTGAAGCTTTCTTT	TRBJ1-1	many	TRBV7-6	TRBD1
CASSWPGGYNEQFF	TGTGCCAGCAGCTGGCCCGGGGGATACAATGAGCAGTTCTTC	TRBJ2-1	many	TRBV5-6	.
CASSLWDRATNEQFF	TGTGCCAGCAGCTTATGGGACAGGGCAACTAATGAGCAGTTCTTC	TRBJ2-1	.	TRBV7-9	TRBD1
CASSQGSGGGDTQYF	TGCGCCAGCAGCCAAGGGTCCGGGGGTGGAGATACGCAGTATTTT	TRBJ2-3	.	TRBV5-1	.
CAMPGQGMYWDNQPQHF	TGTGCCATGCCGGGACAGGGGATGTATTGGGACAATCAGCCCCAGCATTTT	TRBJ1-5	.	TRBV19	TRBD1
CASSFGAGTAEAFF	TGTGCCAGCAGCTTTGGGGCGGGAACTGCTGAAGCTTTCTTT	TRBJ1-1	.	TRBV7-3	.
CASSQASPGTYEQYF	TGTGCCAGCAGCCAAGCATCGCCTGGTACCTACGAGCAGTACTTC	TRBJ2-7	.	TRBV7-9	.
CAIRDPNDKDEQYF	TGTGCCATCAGAGATCCAAACGACAAGGACGAGCAGTACTTC	TRBJ2-7	once	TRBV10-3	.
CASSLRQGNSYNEQFF	TGTGCCAGCAGCTTACGTCAGGGGAACTCCTACAATGAGCAGTTCTTC	TRBJ2-1	.	TRBV7-8	.
CAGHRPGLAVYEQFF	TGCGCCGGCCATCGACCGGGACTAGCGGTGTACGAGCAGTTCTTC	TRBJ2-1	once	TRBV10-1	TRBD2
CASGQTGLAGSYEQYF	TGTGCTAGTGGCCAGACGGGACTAGCCGGCTCCTACGAGCAGTACTTC	TRBJ2-7	many	TRBV12-5	TRBD2
CAITSGSTDTQYF	TGTGCCATCACTAGCGGGAGCACAGATACGCAGTATTTT	TRBJ2-3	few	TRBV10-3	TRBD2
CSVEDLEDYGYTF	TGCAGCGTTGAAGACCTAGAGGACTATGGCTACACCTTC	TRBJ1-2	.	TRBV29-1	.
CASSLDGVSPLHF	TGTGCCAGCAGCTTAGACGGAGTCTCACCCCTCCACTTT	TRBJ1-6	once	TRBV7-2	.
CASSEAGTDYYGYTF	TGTGCCAGCAGTGAAGCCGGGACAGATTACTATGGCTACACCTTC	TRBJ1-2	once	TRBV6-1	TRBD1
CAISPGRDNSPPHF	TGTGCCATCAGCCCCGGGAGAGATAATTCACCCCCCCACTTT	TRBJ1-6	.	TRBV10-3	.
CASSLQDSPLHF	TGTGCCAGCAGCCTACAGGATTCACCCCTCCACTTT	TRBJ1-6	.	TRBV7-8	.
CASSPDRVEEQYF	TGCGCCAGCAGCCCCGATAGAGTAGAGGAGCAGTACTTC	TRBJ2-7	.	TRBV5-1	.
CASSYGQGGSYEQYF	TGTGCCAGCAGTTACGGGCAGGGGGGCTCCTACGAGCAGTACTTC	TRBJ2-7	many	TRBV6-5	.
CATSDGRLADQETQYF	TGTGCCACCAGTGATGGCCGACTAGCGGATCAAGAGACCCAGTACTTC	TRBJ2-5	.	TRBV24-1	TRBD2
CAIKKGLNSYNEQFF	TGTGCCATCAAAAAGGGACTCAACTCCTACAATGAGCAGTTCTTC	TRBJ2-1	.	TRBV6-1	.
CSARGDREYNEQFF	TGCAGTGCTAGAGGGGACAGGGAGTACAATGAGCAGTTCTTC	TRBJ2-1	.	TRBV20-1	TRBD1
CASSSRGGPSYEQYF	TGCGCCAGCAGCTCAAGGGGGGGGCCCTCCTACGAGCAGTACTTC	TRBJ2-7	.	TRBV5-5	.
CAIRREIGGESSPLHF	TGTGCCATCAGACGGGAGATAGGGGGCGAGAGTTCACCCCTCCACTTT	TRBJ1-6	.	TRBV10-3	TRBD1
CSVEPDRGRSETQHF	TGCAGCGTTGAACCCGACAGGGGGCGGTCAGAGACCCAGCATTTT	TRBJ1-5	.	TRBV29-1	TRBD1
CASMGPGGLNQPQHF	TGTGCCAGCATGGGGCCGGGCGGATTGAATCAGCCCCAGCATTTT	TRBJ1-5	many	TRBV12-3/TRBV12-4	.
CASSLDHNVLTF	TGCGCCAGCAGCTTGGACCACAACGTCCTGACTTTC	TRBJ2-6	.	TRBV5-1	.
CASKGQGRTEAFF	TGTGCCAGCAAGGGACAGGGGCGGACTGAAGCTTTCTTT	TRBJ1-1	.	TRBV12-3/TRBV12-4	TRBD1
CAISGNPGAAGQDTQYF	TGTGCCATCAGTGGAAATCCAGGGGCCGCTGGACAAGATACGCAGTATTTT	TRBJ2-3	.	TRBV10-3	.
CASSEGRRNLETQYF	TGTGCCAGCAGCGAGGGACGGAGGAACTTGGAGACCCAGTACTTC	TRBJ2-5	many	TRBV5-6	.
CAIMRGRSGGGHRGDTQYF	TGTGCCATCATGCGCGGCCGGAGCGGGGGGGGTCACCGGGGAGATACGCAGTATTTT	TRBJ2-3	.	TRBV10-3	TRBD2
CASRSGYVGTEAFF	TGTGCCAGCAGGTCGGGATACGTGGGTACTGAAGCTTTCTTT	TRBJ1-1	.	TRBV7-9	.
CASRLAGWDGQYF	TGTGCCAGCAGACTAGCGGGGTGGGATGGGCAGTACTTC	TRBJ2-7	.	TRBV27	TRBD2
CASRVDDTGTRTGNTIYF	TGTGCCAGCAGAGTGGACGATACAGGGACCAGAACTGGAAACACCATATATTTT	TRBJ1-3	.	TRBV7-2	.
CSARDPSVESYNEQFF	TGCAGTGCTAGAGATCCTTCGGTCGAATCCTACAATGAGCAGTTCTTC	TRBJ2-1	.	TRBV20-1	.
CATSRPGTGPYGYTF	TGTGCCACCAGCAGGCCCGGGACAGGACCTTATGGCTACACCTTC	TRBJ1-2	.	TRBV15	TRBD1
CASRSGGEQYF	TGTGCCAGCAGGTCAGGGGGTGAGCAGTACTTC	TRBJ2-7	few	TRBV2	TRBD1
CASSLTGGPSDEQFF	TGTGCCAGCAGCTTGACGGGAGGGCCGTCCGATGAGCAGTTCTTC	TRBJ2-1	few	TRBV7-8	TRBD2
CASSVEQYNSPLLF	TGTGCAAGCAGCGTAGAACAGTATAATTCACCCCTCCTCTTT	TRBJ1-6	.	TRBV9	.
CASSTRHEGAYEQYF	TGTGCCAGCAGCACTCGCCACGAAGGGGCCTACGAGCAGTACTTC	TRBJ2-7	.	TRBV7-9	.
CASNDPGASYEQYF	TGTGCCAGCAACGATCCGGGGGCATCCTACGAGCAGTACTTC	TRBJ2-7	.	TRBV7-2	.
CSVLGGTGGDGYTF	TGCAGTGTTCTAGGTGGGACAGGGGGCGATGGCTACACCTTC	TRBJ1-2	.	TRBV20-1	TRBD1
CASSHARLAGEGETQYF	TGTGCCAGCAGCCATGCCCGACTAGCGGGGGAAGGAGAGACCCAGTACTTC	TRBJ2-5	few	TRBV4-2	TRBD2
CATSFSGEYEQFF	TGTGCCACCAGTTTCAGCGGGGAATATGAGCAGTTCTTC	TRBJ2-1	.	TRBV15	TRBD2
CSARDTVSSSTEAFF	TGCAGTGCTAGGGACACCGTCTCCTCTAGCACTGAAGCTTTCTTT	TRBJ1-1	.	TRBV20-1	.
CASSSRPSRWQYF	TGTGCCAGCAGTTCGCGCCCCTCAAGATGGCAGTACTTC	TRBJ2-7	.	TRBV12-3/TRBV12-4	.
CASSAPPGYEQYF	TGTGCCAGCAGCGCCCCCCCGGGATACGAGCAGTACTTC	TRBJ2-7	few	TRBV9	.
CSAPGGGNTGELFF	TGCAGTGCGCCTGGGGGGGGAAACACCGGGGAGCTGTTTTTT	TRBJ2-2	many	TRBV20-1	TRBD2
CSAREQVAFNQPQHF	TGCAGTGCTAGAGAACAGGTGGCATTTAATCAGCCCCAGCATTTT	TRBJ1-5	.	TRBV20-1	.
CASSPQQANTGELFF	TGTGCCAGCAGTCCCCAGCAAGCGAACACCGGGGAGCTGTTTTTT	TRBJ2-2	many	TRBV6-4	.
CASSEEGVAGLYEQYF	TGTGCCAGCAGTGAAGAGGGGGTAGCGGGACTCTACGAGCAGTACTTC	TRBJ2-7	.	TRBV2	TRBD2
CASSLDVADRVYGYTF	TGTGCCAGCAGCTTGGACGTAGCGGACAGGGTCTATGGCTACACCTTC	TRBJ1-2	.	TRBV5-5	TRBD1